Each of the 21 T cell receptor beta chains below was sequenced from the same sample in a study of radiotherapy plus CTLA-4 blockade in lung cancer. Repertoires were generated with immunoSEQ multiplex PCR, while TCRdb's copy carries only in-frame clones and drops some. Here the sample spans about 39,000 clones, 79% being singletons. Here the sequenced sample was peripheral blood, taken from a patient treated with radiotherapy plus ipilimumab. These TCRs come from a human donor with non-small cell lung cancer that progressed on radiotherapy plus ipilimumab.

The chain couples TRBV29-1 to TRBJ2-7, with 9 bases that match TRBD1. V lost 4 bases, J lost 7 bases, and 14 bases stayed unmatched. Germline-derived CDR1 and CDR2 are SQVTM and ANQGSEA. CDR3 length: 15 residues. The CDR3 loop is CSVGSRDRARREQYF. CDR3 nucleotide sequence: TGCAGCGTTGGATCCCGGGACAGGGCGCGACGGGAGCAGTACTTC.

The table lists this clone with a few counts. The V and J genes are TRBV6-5 and TRBJ2-7, with 9 bases lining up with TRBD1. CDR1 and CDR2 (germline): MNHEY, SVGAGI. The CDR3 is 15 amino acids. J was trimmed by 1 base and V by 2 bases; bases with no gene match: 3. CDR3 nucleotides: TGTGCCAGCAGTTACGGGACAGGGCCGTCCTACGAGCAGTACTTC. Translating gives CASSYGTGPSYEQYF.

The chain has TRBV7-3 and TRBJ2-3; 12 positions match TRBD2. There are 20 residues in the CDR3. V lost 5 bases to trimming and J lost 1 base; unmatched junction nucleotides: 16. Germline V lookup: CDR1 SGHTA, CDR2 FQGTGA. The CDR3 nucleotides read TGTGCCAGCAGCCAACTTGGGGGGCTAGCGGGGGGGCCGGGCACAGATACGCAGTATTTT. This gives the protein CASSQLGGLAGGPGTDTQYF.

CDR3 loop: CASSITGGTVSLGYTF. In DNA form, the CDR3 reads TGTGCCAGTAGTATTACAGGGGGCACAGTTAGTCTTGGCTACACCTTC. The V and J genes are TRBV19 and TRBJ1-2; 9 bases are shared with TRBD1. The CDR3 runs 16 residues. Germline V lookup: CDR1 LNHDA, CDR2 SQIVND (reference sequence). Trimming took 3 bases from V and 7 from J; bases not matched to a gene: 12.

V usage is TRBV25-1 and J usage is TRBJ2-6; tentative D call: TRBD2 (5 bases). Germline values: CDR1 MGHDK, CDR2 SYGVNS. The CDR3 is 15 residues long. The V end lost 2 bases, the J end lost 2 bases, and 7 bases lay between the germline ends. CDR3 DNA: TGTGCCAGCAGTGAACCGGGGACTGGGGCCAACGTCCTGACTTTC. This sequence encodes CASSEPGTGANVLTF.

The chain's CDR3 is CASSPTTETQYF. In nucleotides, the CDR3 is TGTGCCAGTAGTCCGACGACTGAGACCCAGTACTTC. The chain has TRBV19 and TRBJ2-5, with no clear D. The V end lost 5 bases, the J end lost 5 bases, and 9 bases lay between the germline ends. Germline V lookup: CDR1 LNHDA, CDR2 SQIVND (reference sequence). This CDR3 comprises 12 residues.

This chain connects TRBV19 to TRBJ1-4; 8 nucleotides line up with TRBD1. The CDR3 is 15 amino acids. CDR1 is LNHDA and CDR2 is SQIVND in the germline V gene (reference sequence). V lost 9 bases and J lost 6; bases outside the gene matches: 12. The DNA of the CDR3 is TGTGCCAGCCTAGACGGACAGGGCGGGGATGAAAAACTGTTTTTT. Amino acid sequence: CASLDGQGGDEKLFF.

This chain links TRBV5-6 with TRBJ1-2; perhaps TRBD1 as D (6 bases). Germline V gene lookup returns CDR1 SGHDT and CDR2 YYEEEE. Between the trimmed V and J ends, which lost 3 bases and 4 bases, there was a span of 13 bases. The CDR3 runs to 14 residues. The CDR3 bases are TGTGCCAGCAGCTGGGGCGGGGGGGCCTATGGCTACACCTTC. Protein: CASSWGGGAYGYTF.

This sequence joins TRBV28 and TRBJ2-5, with 9 bases fitting TRBD1. CDR3 length equals 14 residues. Per the germline V gene, CDR1 is MDHEN and CDR2 is SYDVKM. V trimming: 7 bases; J trimming: 2 bases; junction bases outside the gene matches: 5. The CDR3 is CASTHGQGQETQYF. Here the CDR3 DNA reads TGTGCCAGCACCCATGGACAGGGGCAAGAGACCCAGTACTTC.

The chain is built from TRBV29-1 and TRBJ2-7; TRBD2 is a possible D gene (5 bases). V lost 6 bases and J 3 bases, leaving 18 bases between the germline ends. The CDR3 runs 14 residues. Germline assignment: CDR1 SQVTM and CDR2 ANQGSEA. Here the CDR3 DNA reads TGCAGCGTGATATCCTACACCGGGATCTACGAGCAGTACTTC. Its translation: CSVISYTGIYEQYF.

The chain has TRBV19 and TRBJ1-1; D is unresolved. Germline V gene lookup returns CDR1 LNHDA and CDR2 SQIVND (reference sequence). CDR3 length: 15 amino acids. V was pared by 3 bases and J by 1 base, with 12 bases between. CDR3 in DNA: TGTGCCAGTAGTATCGGGTGGGAGGGGAACACTGAAGCTTTCTTT. Its translation is CASSIGWEGNTEAFF.

CDR3 protein: CASSQEKGLWEKLFF. The CDR3 nucleotides are TGCGCCAGCAGCCAAGAAAAGGGGTTGTGGGAAAAACTGTTTTTT. J is TRBJ1-4 and V is TRBV4-1; D is perhaps TRBD1 (5 bases). CDR1 and CDR2 from the germline V gene are MGHRA and YSYEKL. V lost 0 bases and J 8 bases, leaving 13 bases between the germline ends. This CDR3 contains 15 residues.

The V and J genes are TRBV13 and TRBJ2-5, with TRBD1 matching 8 bases. This CDR3 region has 14 residues. Germline V lookup: CDR1 PRHDT, CDR2 FYEKMQ (reference sequence). Trimming took 8 bases from V and 0 from J; bases not matched to a gene: 5. For the CDR3, the DNA is TGTGCCAGCCGAGGACAGGGCTACCAAGAGACCCAGTACTTC. It codes for CASRGQGYQETQYF.

This clone was detected only once. This rearrangement joins TRBV4-3 to TRBJ2-7; D is perhaps TRBD2 (6 bases). Germline values: CDR1 LGHNA, CDR2 YSLEER. The CDR3 covers 15 residues. The germline V and J ends were trimmed by 1 base and 4 bases, with 14 bases remaining between them. DNA of the CDR3: TGCGCCAGCAGCCAAGGCCCTAACGGGGGTTACGAGCAGTACTTC. It yields the protein CASSQGPNGGYEQYF.

This clone appeared a single time. J is TRBJ2-2 and V is TRBV7-3; possible D gene TRBD1, 5 bases. The V end lost 5 bases, the J end lost 0 bases, and 10 bases lay between the germline ends. Germline CDR1 is SGHTA and CDR2 is FQGTGA. The CDR3 extends over 15 amino acids. The DNA for the CDR3 is TGTGCCAGCAGCCCAAGACAGCCGAACACCGGGGAGCTGTTTTTT. This sequence encodes CASSPRQPNTGELFF.

The chain carries TRBV4-1 and TRBJ1-1; the D is unclear. This CDR3 contains 15 residues. V was clipped by 4 bases and J by 3 bases, with 15 bases between them. Germline lookup yields CDR1 MGHRA and CDR2 YSYEKL. DNA for the CDR3: TGCGCCAGCAGCCCAGGATCGGCCGGGGACACTGAAGCTTTCTTT. Translated, it gives CASSPGSAGDTEAFF.

V and J are TRBV6-6 and TRBJ2-7, with a possible D match to TRBD2 (5 bases). V lost 0 bases and J lost 0, with 12 bases in between. Germline loops: CDR1 MNHNY, CDR2 SVGAGI (reference sequence). This CDR3 spans 16 amino acids. This CDR3 is CASSYSLRATSYEQYF. The CDR3 DNA is TGTGCCAGCAGTTACTCTCTGAGGGCGACCTCCTACGAGCAGTACTTC.

The chain recombines TRBV5-1 with TRBJ1-4, with D possibly TRBD1 on 6 matching bases. The V gene's germline CDR1 is SGHRS and CDR2 YFSETQ. There are 16 residues in the CDR3. Trimming took off 4 bases at V and 0 bases at J, with 13 bases between the two ends. CDR3 sequence: CASSPGQSATNEKLFF. The CDR3 coding sequence is TGCGCCAGCAGCCCCGGACAGTCTGCAACTAATGAAAAACTGTTTTTT.

The chain joins TRBV28 to TRBJ2-7; no clear D. The CDR3 sequence is 13 residues long. In germline, CDR1 is MDHEN, CDR2 SYDVKM. V lost 7 bases, J lost 0 bases, and 10 bases lay in between. In nucleotides, the CDR3 is TGTGCCAGCATAGGTTACAGCTCCTACGAGCAGTACTTC. This encodes CASIGYSSYEQYF.

The chain employs TRBV5-1 and TRBJ1-4; 7 bases are a match to TRBD1. The germline V gene has CDR1 SGHRS and CDR2 YFSETQ. Losses at the gene ends were 6 bases for V and 3 bases for J; bases not matched to a gene: 5. The CDR3 totals 14 residues. The CDR3: CASTWDSPNEKLFF. In nucleotides, the CDR3 is TGCGCCAGCACATGGGACAGCCCTAATGAAAAACTGTTTTTT.

In DNA form, the CDR3 reads TGTGCCAGTAGTATAATTGGCAGCAATCAGCCCCAGCATTTT. This encodes CASSIIGSNQPQHF. The J gene is TRBJ1-5, the V gene TRBV19; D is ambiguous. This CDR3 spans 14 amino acids. Germline CDR1 reads LNHDA; CDR2 reads SQIVND (reference sequence). Trimming shortened V by 2 bases and J by 1 base, and 6 bases separated the two germline ends.